These 17 T cell receptor beta chains originate from one sample sequenced in a study of CD8 T cells in ankylosing spondylitis. TCRdb re-analysed the 5' RACE reads in MiXCR, keeping a single row per CDR3 protein. The sample holds a few hundred thousand distinct CDR3 sequences, more than 15% seen once. The specimen sequenced was blood, either unsorted or a sorted T cell fraction (not recorded which). The receptors here all came from a male donor with ankylosing spondylitis or in good health (not recorded which).

Ten or more counts support this clonotype. The chain is built from TRBV20-1 and TRBJ2-7; 8 positions agree with TRBD2. The CDR3 loop spans 17 amino acids. Trimming removed 5 bases from V and 2 bases from J; junction bases left unmatched: 17. The germline V gene has CDR1 DFQATT and CDR2 SNEGSKA (reference sequence). The DNA of the CDR3 is TGCAGTGCTCCTAAACTAGCGGCCCAAGACAGTACCTACGAGCAGTACTTC. Translating gives CSAPKLAAQDSTYEQYF.

This clonotype was recorded only once. This chain connects TRBV4-1 to TRBJ2-7; 12 positions match TRBD2. After removal of 1 base from V and 6 bases from J, the junction contained 4 bases not matched to a gene. The CDR3 sequence is 15 residues long. CDR1 MGHRA and CDR2 YSYEKL come from the germline V gene. The DNA for the CDR3 is TGCGCCAGCAGCCAAGGACTAGCGGGAGAGAGCGAGCAGTACTTC. It translates to CASSQGLAGESEQYF.

This clonotype has ten or more counts. The chain carries TRBV5-1 and TRBJ2-7; TRBD2 might be the D (5 bases). This CDR3 has 12 amino acids. V was clipped by 2 bases and J by 6 bases, with 9 bases between them. Germline assignment: CDR1 SGHRS and CDR2 YFSETQ. CDR3 DNA sequence: TGCGCCAGCAGCTTCGAGCGGAGCGAGCAGTACTTC. Translation: CASSFERSEQYF.

This clonotype was found a few times. J is TRBJ1-3 and V is TRBV29-1; D is unresolved. Germline loops: CDR1 SQVTM, CDR2 ANQGSEA. V was trimmed by 3 bases and J by 0 bases, leaving 12 bases between them. The CDR3 sequence is 15 residues long. For the CDR3, the DNA is TGCAGCGTTGACCCAGGTTGGGACTCTGGAAACACCATATATTTT. It codes for CSVDPGWDSGNTIYF.

This clonotype showed up many times. The V call is TRBV20-1, the J call TRBJ1-1, with D tentatively TRBD1 (6 bases). The germline CDR1 and CDR2 sequences are DFQATT and SNEGSKA (reference sequence). Between the trimmed V and J ends, which lost 0 bases and 3 bases, there was a span of 26 bases. CDR3 size: 19 residues. CDR3 in DNA: TGCAGTGCTAGAGAGAACACAGGGATCAGTGGACTAGGGGACACTGAAGCTTTCTTT. It codes for CSARENTGISGLGDTEAFF.

This clonotype was picked up a small number of times. The chain joins TRBV20-1 to TRBJ2-7; 8 positions match TRBD2. The CDR3 is made up of 17 amino acids. Germline trimming cut 5 bases from V and 2 bases from J; bases unmatched to any gene: 17. The V gene's germline CDR1 is DFQATT and CDR2 SNEGSKA (reference sequence). CDR3 DNA: TGCAGTGCTCCTAAACTAGCGGCCCAATACAGTACCTACGAGCAGTACTTC. Translation gives CSAPKLAAQYSTYEQYF.

This clonotype turned up a few times. The DNA for the CDR3 is TGTGCCATCAGTGGGGAGCAGGGGACAGATACGCAGTATTTT. It is translated as CAISGEQGTDTQYF. This chain connects TRBV10-3 to TRBJ2-3; TRBD1 might be the D (6 bases). V was trimmed by 4 bases and J by 3 bases, leaving 11 bases between them. CDR1 is ENHRY, CDR2 SYGVKD, per germline. CDR3 length: 14 amino acids.

As for this clonotype: The junction departs from germline at one end; a sequencing error may be responsible. This chain links TRBV7-6 with TRBJ2-3; 12 nucleotides match TRBD2. The CDR3 totals 16 residues. CDR1 and CDR2 (germline): SGHVS, FNYEAQ. The CDR3 nucleotides read TGTGCCAGCAGTTTAGGACTAGCGGGGTTCGGCAATACGCAGTATTTT. As protein: CASSLGLAGFGNTQYF.

The chain is built from TRBV2 and TRBJ2-1; 11 bases align to TRBD2. Germline V CDR1 and CDR2: SNHLY, FYNNEI. The junction had 9 bases not matched to a gene; V was cut back by 10 bases and J by 7 bases. The CDR3 loop spans 14 amino acids. The CDR3 here is CANLVSGRDNEQFF. CDR3 DNA: TGTGCCAACCTCGTTAGCGGGAGGGATAATGAGCAGTTCTTC.

J is TRBJ2-1 and V is TRBV29-1, with 10 bases lining up with TRBD2. The V segment lost 5 bases and the J segment 9 bases; nucleotides outside the gene matches: 4. Per germline, CDR1 SQVTM and CDR2 ANQGSEA. This CDR3 is built from 12 residues. For the CDR3, the DNA is TGCAGCGTTACCTTAGCGGGAGGTGAGCAGTTCTTC. Its translation: CSVTLAGGEQFF.

This clonotype appeared many times. This chain uses TRBV6-5 with TRBJ2-7; maybe TRBD2 (6 bases). The ends were cut back, 2 bases at V and 2 bases at J, with 10 bases in the middle. The V gene's germline CDR1 is MNHEY and CDR2 SVGAGI. The CDR3 covers 14 residues. CDR3 DNA sequence: TGTGCCAGCAGTTACGCCGGGGGACCCTACGAGCAGTACTTC. Protein product: CASSYAGGPYEQYF.

This clonotype was seen at least ten times. The chain employs TRBV7-3 and TRBJ2-3; tentatively, D is TRBD1 or TRBD2 (6 bases each). V was shortened by 3 bases and J by 4 bases, with 17 bases between the two germline ends. Germline V lookup: CDR1 SGHTA, CDR2 FQGTGA. The CDR3 runs 16 residues. The CDR3 loop is CASSFGPEGGPDTQYF. In nucleotides, the CDR3 is TGTGCCAGCAGCTTTGGACCCGAGGGGGGCCCAGATACGCAGTATTTT.

This clonotype appeared once. This chain uses TRBV9 with TRBJ1-4; D is possibly TRBD1 (6 bases). Trimming took 1 base from V and 7 from J, leaving 14 bases between them. Germline assignment: CDR1 SGDLS and CDR2 YYNGEE. The CDR3 is 15 residues long. The CDR3 loop reads CASSVSGGAGEKLFF. The DNA of the CDR3 is TGTGCCAGCAGCGTATCTGGGGGGGCCGGTGAAAAACTGTTTTTT. Based on the CDR3 plus reference TRBV9 and TRBJ1-4, the full variable domain is DSGVTQTPKHLITATGQRVTLRCSPRSGDLSVYWYQQSLDQGLQFLIQYYNGEERAKGNILERFSAQQFPDLHSELNLSSLELGDSALYFCASSVSGGAGEKLFFGSGTQLSVL.

The V and J genes are TRBV9 and TRBJ2-3, with D possibly called TRBD1 or TRBD2 (5 bases each). Germline CDR1 reads SGDLS; CDR2 reads YYNGEE. The CDR3 has 12 residues. Trimming took off 0 bases at V and 9 bases at J, with 8 bases between the two ends. DNA of the CDR3: TGTGCCAGCAGCGTAGATGAGGGGACGCAGTATTTT. Protein sequence: CASSVDEGTQYF.

This clonotype was seen only a few times. This rearrangement joins TRBV6-5 to TRBJ2-1; 15 bases fit TRBD2. The germline CDR1 and CDR2 sequences are MNHEY and SVGAGI. The J segment lost 7 bases and the V segment lost 3 bases, leaving 7 bases of the junction unmatched. The CDR3 consists of 17 residues. In nucleotides, the CDR3 is TGTGCCAGCAGTTATGGACTAGCGGGAGGGCCGATAAATGAGCAGTTCTTC. Translated: CASSYGLAGGPINEQFF.

The chain links TRBV27 to TRBJ2-7, with D perhaps TRBD1 or TRBD2 (5 bases each). V lost 0 bases, J lost 7 bases, and 13 bases lay in between. Germline V lookup: CDR1 MNHEY, CDR2 SMNVEV (reference sequence). The CDR3 consists of 14 residues. The CDR3 sequence is CASSLSGPKGEQYF. The CDR3 DNA reads as TGTGCCAGCAGTTTATCGGGACCAAAGGGGGAGCAGTACTTC.

This chain joins TRBV6-5 and TRBJ2-7; D gene uncertain. Trimming removed 2 bases at V and 2 bases at J, with 16 bases between. The CDR3 sequence is 16 residues long. The V gene's germline CDR1 is MNHEY and CDR2 SVGAGI. The chain's CDR3 is CASSYLQATTPYEQYF. In DNA, the CDR3 is TGTGCCAGCAGTTACCTCCAGGCTACTACCCCCTACGAGCAGTACTTC.